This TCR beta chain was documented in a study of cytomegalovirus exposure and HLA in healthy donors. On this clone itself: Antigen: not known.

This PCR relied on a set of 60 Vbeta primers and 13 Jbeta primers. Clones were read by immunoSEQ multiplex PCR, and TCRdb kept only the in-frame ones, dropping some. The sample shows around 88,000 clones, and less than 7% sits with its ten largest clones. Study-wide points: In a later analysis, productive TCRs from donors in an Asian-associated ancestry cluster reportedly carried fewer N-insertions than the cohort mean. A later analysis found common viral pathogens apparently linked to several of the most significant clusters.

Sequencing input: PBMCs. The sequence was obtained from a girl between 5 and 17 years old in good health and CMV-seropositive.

CDR3 coding DNA: TGCGCCAGCAAGGGACAGACGAACACTGAAGCTTTCTTT. This translates into CASKGQTNTEAFF. The V gene is TRBV5-1, the J gene TRBJ1-1; 7 bases map to TRBD1. Germline loops: CDR1 SGHRS, CDR2 YFSETQ. The CDR3 loop spans 13 amino acids. J was trimmed by 1 base and V by 6 bases; bases with no gene match: 3.